This T cell receptor (beta chain) was identified during a study of OX40 agonist ivuxolimab in advanced cancers. On the study more broadly: Of the participants, roughly 40% had some prior anti-PD-1, anti-PD-L1 or anti-CTLA-4 therapy, which was allowed.

The CDR3 is made up of 14 amino acids. V was clipped by 6 bases and J by 8 bases; unmatched bases: 4. Germline V lookup: CDR1 SNHLY, CDR2 FYNNEI. On this clone: Its matching antigen is unknown.

The table came from immunoSEQ multiplex PCR; TCRdb's copy has only in-frame clones and leaves some out. The sample yields 45,000 to 65,000 clones, approximately 91% seen once. Study-wide findings and caveats: CD8+ T cells were the subset that, on average, had more expanded clones than CD4+.

Samples of blood were obtained at baseline, on cycle 4 day 1, and on cycle 7 day 1. The sample in question was CD4+ or CD8+ T cells sorted from blood, obtained in a trial of the OX40 agonist ivuxolimab. The sequence derives from an adult with an advanced solid tumor such as melanoma, head and neck, liver or kidney cancer. This chain links TRBV2 with TRBJ2-1; 13 bases map to TRBD2. The CDR3 loop is CASSTSGGAYEQFF. The CDR3 bases are TGTGCCAGCAGCACTAGCGGGGGGGCGTATGAGCAGTTCTTC.